This TCR beta chain was obtained from a study of shared clonotypes between healthy human individuals. Study conclusions and caveats: Clonotype sharing among donors likely depends on sequencing depth.

Positive CCR7 selection of CD45RO-negative cells yielded the naive CD8 cells, and terminally differentiated effector memory CD45RA+ cells were excluded. Points on this clone: Its target is unknown.

The CDR3 consists of 12 residues. V gave up 4 bases and J gave up 9 bases, with 10 bases separating them. Per germline, CDR1 SGHDN and CDR2 FVKESK. Sequenced by immunoSEQ multiplex PCR; TCRdb stores in-frame clones only, minus some. This sample carries about 2.2 million clones, just under 95% of them seen once, and the ten largest clones take approximately 1.7%. The chain combines TRBV14 with TRBJ2-1; D is ambiguous. What was sequenced was naive CD8+ T cells from PBMCs. The sequence derives from a man between 18 and 29 years old in good health. Some clones in this sample may be carry-over from other donors' samples. CDR3 loop: CASSPIPGEQFF. CDR3 in DNA: TGTGCCAGCAGCCCTATTCCTGGTGAGCAGTTCTTC.